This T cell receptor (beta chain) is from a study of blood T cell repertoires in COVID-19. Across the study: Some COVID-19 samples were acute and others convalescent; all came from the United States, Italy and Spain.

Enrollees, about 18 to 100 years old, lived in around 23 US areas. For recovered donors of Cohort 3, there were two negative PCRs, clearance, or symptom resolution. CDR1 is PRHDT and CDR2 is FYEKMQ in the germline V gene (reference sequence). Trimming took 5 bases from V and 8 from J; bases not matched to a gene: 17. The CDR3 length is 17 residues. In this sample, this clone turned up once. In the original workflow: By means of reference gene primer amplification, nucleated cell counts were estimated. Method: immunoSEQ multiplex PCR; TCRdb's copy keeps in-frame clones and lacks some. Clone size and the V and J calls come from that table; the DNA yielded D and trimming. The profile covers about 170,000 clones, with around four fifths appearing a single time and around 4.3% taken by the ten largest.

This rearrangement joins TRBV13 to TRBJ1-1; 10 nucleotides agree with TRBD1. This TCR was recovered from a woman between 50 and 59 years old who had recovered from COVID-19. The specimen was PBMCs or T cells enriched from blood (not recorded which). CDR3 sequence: CASSPRGGDRGNLEAFF. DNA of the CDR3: TGTGCCAGCAGCCCCCGGGGCGGGGACAGGGGTAATTTGGAAGCTTTCTTT.